Listed below are T cell receptor beta chains from one sample, sequenced in a study of T cells expressing NK-cell markers. After re-calling the 5' RACE reads, TCRdb lists one entry per CDR3 protein, DNA absent. The clone table shows about 300,000 distinct CDR3 sequences, with the ten largest holding 4.2%. Sequenced material: blood T cells: a sorted CD56 or NKG2C T cell subset, CD4+ or CD8+ T cells, or bulk PBMC T cells (not recorded which). These receptor sequences come from a woman between 18 and 75 years old in good health. Each CDR3 is given with its conserved first and last residue. The order of the fields is J gene, V gene, CDR3 protein.

j_call: TRBJ2-1
v_call: TRBV6-5
cdr3_aa: CASSYLGSDNEQFF

j_call: TRBJ1-2
v_call: TRBV19
cdr3_aa: CASSMSRETMLGTF

j_call: TRBJ2-2
v_call: TRBV20-1
cdr3_aa: CSARRRGANTGELFF

j_call: TRBJ2-4
v_call: TRBV3-1
cdr3_aa: CASSPTQLGAKNIQYF

j_call: TRBJ2-2
v_call: TRBV7-2
cdr3_aa: CASSVERGGELFF

j_call: TRBJ1-1
v_call: TRBV27
cdr3_aa: CASSLIDKYTEAFF

j_call: TRBJ2-1
v_call: TRBV12-3/TRBV12-4
cdr3_aa: CASSTHFRGGMMDEQFF

j_call: TRBJ1-5
v_call: TRBV28
cdr3_aa: CASRLLNQPQHF

j_call: TRBJ2-3
v_call: TRBV6-8
cdr3_aa: CASRPPSGGTDTQYF

j_call: TRBJ2-1
v_call: TRBV25-1
cdr3_aa: CASSEFGGVDNEQFF

j_call: TRBJ1-5
v_call: TRBV2
cdr3_aa: CASKGQGLVNQPQHF

j_call: TRBJ2-5
v_call: TRBV5-6
cdr3_aa: CASKLAGALYQETQYF

j_call: TRBJ2-3
v_call: TRBV20-1
cdr3_aa: CSAQGLGDTQYF

j_call: TRBJ1-2
v_call: TRBV7-2
cdr3_aa: CASSLETVLGYTF

j_call: TRBJ1-3
v_call: TRBV5-1
cdr3_aa: CASSTGQTSGNTIYF

j_call: TRBJ1-1
v_call: TRBV9
cdr3_aa: CASSVGGAYGEAFF

j_call: TRBJ2-3
v_call: TRBV10-3
cdr3_aa: CAISAAVTQYF

j_call: TRBJ2-1
v_call: TRBV6-1
cdr3_aa: CASSEIDRDNEQFF

j_call: TRBJ2-2
v_call: TRBV6-1
cdr3_aa: CADRDTNTGELFF

j_call: TRBJ1-5
v_call: TRBV6-2/TRBV6-3
cdr3_aa: CASSRDSGYNQPQHF

j_call: TRBJ1-2
v_call: TRBV7-8
cdr3_aa: CASSLRGDYGYTF

j_call: TRBJ2-1
v_call: TRBV7-2
cdr3_aa: CASSTRLAGQNEQFF

j_call: TRBJ1-6
v_call: TRBV21-1
cdr3_aa: CASSKGSRWDNSPLHF

j_call: TRBJ2-1
v_call: TRBV27
cdr3_aa: CASRPTSGRITEQFF

j_call: TRBJ1-5
v_call: TRBV12-3/TRBV12-4
cdr3_aa: CASTYRVSGNQPQHF

j_call: TRBJ2-5
v_call: TRBV30
cdr3_aa: CAWSDETAQYF

j_call: TRBJ1-2
v_call: TRBV24-1
cdr3_aa: CATSDLAINYGYTF

j_call: TRBJ2-4
v_call: TRBV18
cdr3_aa: CASSPGLAGVDIQYF

j_call: TRBJ1-1
v_call: TRBV4-3
cdr3_aa: CASSHQAGGVTEAFF

j_call: TRBJ1-2
v_call: TRBV4-3
cdr3_aa: CASSQVSRTEYGYTF

j_call: TRBJ2-7
v_call: TRBV5-4
cdr3_aa: CASSSRAGGVYEQYF

j_call: TRBJ1-3
v_call: TRBV4-1
cdr3_aa: CASSQGAGPLSGNTIYF

j_call: TRBJ2-1
v_call: TRBV5-1
cdr3_aa: CASSPDYGEQFF

j_call: TRBJ1-2
v_call: TRBV10-3
cdr3_aa: CAISSDRYGYTF

j_call: TRBJ2-1
v_call: TRBV19
cdr3_aa: CASSRGALVAEQFF

j_call: TRBJ1-5
v_call: TRBV6-1
cdr3_aa: CASSPTSFSNQPQHF

j_call: TRBJ2-1
v_call: TRBV6-1
cdr3_aa: CASRVTSGYYNEQFF

j_call: TRBJ2-3
v_call: TRBV6-1
cdr3_aa: CASSGYSTDTQYF

j_call: TRBJ1-5
v_call: TRBV10-3
cdr3_aa: CAISEDRGENQPQHF

j_call: TRBJ1-2
v_call: TRBV18
cdr3_aa: CASSPPLGQGRYGYTF